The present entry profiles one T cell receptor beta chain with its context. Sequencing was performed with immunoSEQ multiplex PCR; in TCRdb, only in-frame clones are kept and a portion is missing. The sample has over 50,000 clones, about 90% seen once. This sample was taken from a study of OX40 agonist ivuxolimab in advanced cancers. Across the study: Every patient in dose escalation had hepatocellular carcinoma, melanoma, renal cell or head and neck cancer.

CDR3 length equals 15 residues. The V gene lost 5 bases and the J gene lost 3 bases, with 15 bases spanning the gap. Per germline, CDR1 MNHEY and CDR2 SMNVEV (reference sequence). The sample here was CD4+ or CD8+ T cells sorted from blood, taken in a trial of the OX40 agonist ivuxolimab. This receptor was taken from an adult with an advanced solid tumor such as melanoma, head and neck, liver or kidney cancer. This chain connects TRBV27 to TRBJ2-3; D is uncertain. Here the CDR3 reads CASSQKSGRTDTQYF. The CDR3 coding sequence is TGTGCCAGCAGTCAAAAGTCTGGGCGGACAGATACGCAGTATTTT.